The present T cell receptor beta chain was sequenced within a study of blood T cells in healthy people across ages. At least ten counts were recorded for this clonotype. A second PCR of 7 to 11 cycles used a sample-barcoded 5' primer and a J-beta primer mix. All samples yielded 3 million or more CDR3-containing paired-end reads. TCRdb reprocessed the 5' RACE reads via MiXCR and lists one record per CDR3 protein. The data contain hundreds of thousands of distinct CDR3 sequences, approximately 53% of them singletons. The receptor comes from a man between 40 and 49 years old in good health. The sequenced sample consisted of blood.

CDR3 in amino acids: CASSLGETTQYF. In nucleotides, the CDR3 is TGTGCCAGCAGCTTAGGGGAGACGACCCAGTACTTC. The chain is built from TRBV7-2 and TRBJ2-5, with D tentatively TRBD2 (5 bases). CDR3 length equals 12 residues. Germline V lookup: CDR1 SGHTA, CDR2 FQGNSA. V was shortened by 1 base and J by 7 bases, with 7 bases between the two germline ends. Based on the CDR3 plus reference TRBV7-2 and TRBJ2-5, the full variable domain is GAGVSQSPSNKVTEKGKDVELRCDPISGHTALYWYRQSLGQGLEFLIYFQGNSAPDKSGLPSDRFSAERTGGSVSTLTIQRTQQEDSAVYLCASSLGETTQYFGPGTRLLVL.